This T cell receptor (beta chain) was documented in a study of CD8 T cells in Susac syndrome. The ends were cut back, 1 base at V and 6 bases at J, with 10 bases in the middle. The CDR3 is made up of 13 amino acids. Germline-derived CDR1 and CDR2 are SEHNR and FQNEAQ (reference sequence). A word on this clonotype: Its specificity is not known.

Study outcomes and limitations: Within Susac syndrome CD4+ T cell repertoires, clonal expansion was not evident.

Random hexamers were used to reverse transcribe 0.5 to 1 ug of RNA. By means of immunoSEQ multiplex PCR, TCR beta CDR3 spanning 54 Vbeta and 13 Jbeta underwent amplification. TCRdb used MiXCR to reprocess the immunoSEQ multiplex PCR reads, holding one entry per CDR3 protein. Seen here are 200,000 or so distinct CDR3 sequences, approximately 96% observed once, and the top ten hold 0.098%. The TEMRA cells underwent FACS enrichment, while the CD8+ and CD4+ T cells underwent negative isolation. The rearrangement joins TRBV7-9 to TRBJ2-7; the D is unclear. The sample comprised CD4+ T cells from PBMCs. The clonotype was recovered from a human donor with Susac syndrome. The CDR3 sequence is CASSLGAVGEQYF. The CDR3, as DNA: TGTGCCAGCAGCTTAGGTGCGGTTGGCGAGCAGTACTTC.